This T cell receptor beta chain was identified during a study of low-dose radiotherapy and immunotherapy resistance in tumors. Study-level information: Every two weeks patients got nivolumab 240 mg flat dose, plus ipilimumab 1 mg/kg every six weeks, intravenously.

cDNA synthesis used a TRAV/TRBV-specific primer set for both chains. For amplifying TCRs, the PCR ran for 15 to 20 cycles with Phusion, which was used together with a constant-region primer and the adapter on the V primers. TCRdb reanalysed the reads using MiXCR and keeps one entry per CDR3 protein. The sample holds under 90,000 distinct CDR3 sequences, roughly a sixth seen once. Time point specified: before trial treatment. CDR1 is DFQATT and CDR2 is SNEGSKA in the germline V gene (reference sequence). V shed 3 bases and J shed 8 bases, with 20 bases lying between them. CDR3 length: 15 amino acids. The material was PBMCs, obtained before treatment. The source is a male donor with prostate cancer. The rearrangement uses TRBV20-1 and TRBJ1-5, with D possibly matching TRBD1 (5 bases). The CDR3 DNA reads as TGCAGTGCTAGTCTGATGGGTAGGGACGCCGAGCCCCAGCATTTT. This encodes CSASLMGRDAEPQHF.